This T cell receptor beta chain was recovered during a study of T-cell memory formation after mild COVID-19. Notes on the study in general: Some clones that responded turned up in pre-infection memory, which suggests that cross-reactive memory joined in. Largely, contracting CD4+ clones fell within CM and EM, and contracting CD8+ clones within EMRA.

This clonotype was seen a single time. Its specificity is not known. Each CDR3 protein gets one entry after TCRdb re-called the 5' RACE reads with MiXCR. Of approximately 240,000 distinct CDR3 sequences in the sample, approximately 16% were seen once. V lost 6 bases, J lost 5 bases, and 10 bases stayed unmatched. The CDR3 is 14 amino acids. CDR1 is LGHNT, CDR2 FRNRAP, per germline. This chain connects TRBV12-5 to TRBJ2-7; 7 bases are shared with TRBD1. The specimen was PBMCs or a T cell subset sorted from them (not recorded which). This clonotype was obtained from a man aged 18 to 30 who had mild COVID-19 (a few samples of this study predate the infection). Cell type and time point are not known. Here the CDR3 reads CASGSGGSWDEQYF. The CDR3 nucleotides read TGTGCTAGTGGGTCAGGGGGTAGCTGGGACGAGCAGTACTTC.